This T cell receptor (beta chain) stems from a study of blood T cell repertoires in COVID-19. The overall study: Nucleic acid was either cDNA or gDNA, and it came from T cells, B-cell-depleted T cells, or PBMCs.

Using immunoSEQ multiplex PCR, the repertoire was profiled, and TCRdb retains in-frame clones only, with some absent. The data show about 250,000 clones, roughly 85% seen once. Germline assignment: CDR1 SEHNR and CDR2 FQNEAQ (reference sequence). Trimming took off 1 base at V and 3 bases at J, with 21 bases between the two ends. The CDR3 has 18 residues. This TCR came from a man aged 45-65 years with active or convalescent COVID-19. Sequenced input: peripheral blood. The V and J genes are TRBV7-9 and TRBJ2-5, with D possibly being TRBD2 (7 bases). Written as DNA, the CDR3 is TGTGCCAGCAGCTTAGAGTGGGGGGGCGCTCCCAGGGAAGAGACCCAGTACTTC. This encodes CASSLEWGGAPREETQYF.